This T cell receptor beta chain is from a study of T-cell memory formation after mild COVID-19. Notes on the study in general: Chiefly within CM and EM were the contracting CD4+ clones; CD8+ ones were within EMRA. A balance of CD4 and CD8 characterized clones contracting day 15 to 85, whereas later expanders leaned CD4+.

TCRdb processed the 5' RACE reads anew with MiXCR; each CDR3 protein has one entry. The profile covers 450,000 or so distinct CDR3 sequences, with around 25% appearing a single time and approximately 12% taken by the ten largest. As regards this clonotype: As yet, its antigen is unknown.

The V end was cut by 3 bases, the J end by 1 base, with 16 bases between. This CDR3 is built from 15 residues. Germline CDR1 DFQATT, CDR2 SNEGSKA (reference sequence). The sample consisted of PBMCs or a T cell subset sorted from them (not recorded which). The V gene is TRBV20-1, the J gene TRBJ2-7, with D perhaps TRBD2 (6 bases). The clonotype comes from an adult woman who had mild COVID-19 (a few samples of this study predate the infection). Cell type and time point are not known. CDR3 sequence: CSASGPGGNSYEQYF. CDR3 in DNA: TGCAGTGCTAGTGGCCCTGGCGGGAATTCCTACGAGCAGTACTTC.